This T cell receptor (beta chain) was identified during a study of blood T cell repertoires in COVID-19. Overall study context: The United States, Italy and Spain were the sources of the acute and convalescent COVID-19 samples. T cells, B-cell-depleted T cells, or PBMCs provided the cDNA or gDNA that served as material.

Trimming cost V 4 bases and J 4 bases, with 11 bases left between them. The CDR3 covers 14 residues. Germline assignment: CDR1 SNHLY and CDR2 FYNNEI. In the authors' workflow: Estimated nucleated cell counts came from reference gene primer amplification. Profiling relied on immunoSEQ multiplex PCR, and the TCRdb table lists in-frame clones only, not all of them. Clone size and the V and J calls come from that table; the DNA yielded D and trimming. The table records just over 35,000 clones, about 88% of them present only once. Sequenced sample: peripheral blood. The receptor was isolated from a human donor in a cohort sampled during active COVID-19. This chain joins TRBV2 and TRBJ2-1; the D is unclear. CDR3: CASSVEYLYNEQFF. In nucleotides, the CDR3 is TGTGCCAGCAGTGTCGAGTACCTGTACAATGAGCAGTTCTTC. The variable domain in full, completed from reference TRBV2 and TRBJ2-1, reads EPEVTQTPSHQVTQMGQEVILRCVPISNHLYFYWYRQILGQKVEFLVSFYNNEISEKSEIFDDQFSVERPDGSNFTLKIRSTKLEDSAMYFCASSVEYLYNEQFFGPGTRLTVL.